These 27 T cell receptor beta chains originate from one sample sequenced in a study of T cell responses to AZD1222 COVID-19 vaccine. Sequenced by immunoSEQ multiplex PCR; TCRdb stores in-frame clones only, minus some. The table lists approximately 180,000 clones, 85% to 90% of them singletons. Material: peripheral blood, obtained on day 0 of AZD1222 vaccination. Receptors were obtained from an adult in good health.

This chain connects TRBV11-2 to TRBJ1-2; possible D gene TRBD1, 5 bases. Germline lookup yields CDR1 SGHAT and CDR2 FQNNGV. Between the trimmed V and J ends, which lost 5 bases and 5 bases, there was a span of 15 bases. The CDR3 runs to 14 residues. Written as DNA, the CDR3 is TGTGCCAGCAGCCAGCTGGTAGGGGAATATGGCTACACCTTC. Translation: CASSQLVGEYGYTF.

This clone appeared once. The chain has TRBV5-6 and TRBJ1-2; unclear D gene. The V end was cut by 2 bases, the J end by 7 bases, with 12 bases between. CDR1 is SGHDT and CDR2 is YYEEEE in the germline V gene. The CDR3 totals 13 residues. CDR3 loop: CASSLRALGGYTF. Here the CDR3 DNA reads TGTGCCAGCAGCTTACGGGCTTTGGGTGGCTACACCTTC.

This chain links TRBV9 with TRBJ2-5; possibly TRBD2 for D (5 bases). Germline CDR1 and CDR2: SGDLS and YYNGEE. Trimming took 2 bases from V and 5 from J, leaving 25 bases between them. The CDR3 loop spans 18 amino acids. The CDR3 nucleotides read TGTGCCAGCAGCGTCGACGCCGGAGGCGGGCTAAGTGGGGAGACCCAGTACTTC. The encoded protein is CASSVDAGGGLSGETQYF. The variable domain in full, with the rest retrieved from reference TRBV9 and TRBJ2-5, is DSGVTQTPKHLITATGQRVTLRCSPRSGDLSVYWYQQSLDQGLQFLIQYYNGEERAKGNILERFSAQQFPDLHSELNLSSLELGDSALYFCASSVDAGGGLSGETQYFGPGTRLLVL.

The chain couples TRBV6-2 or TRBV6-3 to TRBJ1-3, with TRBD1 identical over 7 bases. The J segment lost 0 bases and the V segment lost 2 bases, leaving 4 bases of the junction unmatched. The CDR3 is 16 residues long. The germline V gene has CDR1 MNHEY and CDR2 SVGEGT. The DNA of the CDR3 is TGTGCCAGCAGTTACGCGGACAGGAGCTCTGGAAACACCATATATTTT. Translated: CASSYADRSSGNTIYF.

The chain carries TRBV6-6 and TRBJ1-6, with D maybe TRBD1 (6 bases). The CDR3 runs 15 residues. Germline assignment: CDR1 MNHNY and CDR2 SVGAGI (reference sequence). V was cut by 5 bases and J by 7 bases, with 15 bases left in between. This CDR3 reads CASSPPGQGNSPLHF. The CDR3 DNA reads TGTGCCAGCAGTCCACCGGGACAAGGGAATTCACCCCTCCACTTT.

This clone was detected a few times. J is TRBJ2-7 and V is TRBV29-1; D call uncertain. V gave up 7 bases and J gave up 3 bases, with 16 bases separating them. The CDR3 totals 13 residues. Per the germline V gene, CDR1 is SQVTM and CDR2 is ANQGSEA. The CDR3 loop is CSARGEPNYEQYF. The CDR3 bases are TGCAGCGCCCGAGGAGAACCTAACTACGAGCAGTACTTC.

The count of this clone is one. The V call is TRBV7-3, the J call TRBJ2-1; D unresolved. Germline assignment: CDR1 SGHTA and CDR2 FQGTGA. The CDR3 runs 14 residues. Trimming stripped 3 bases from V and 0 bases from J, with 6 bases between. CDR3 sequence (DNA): TGTGCCAGCAGCTTTTCGAGCTCCTACAATGAGCAGTTCTTC. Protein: CASSFSSSYNEQFF. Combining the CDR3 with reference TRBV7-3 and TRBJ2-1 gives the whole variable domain GAGVSQTPSNKVTEKGKYVELRCDPISGHTALYWYRQSLGQGPEFLIYFQGTGAADDSGLPNDRFFAVRPEGSVSTLKIQRTERGDSAVYLCASSFSSSYNEQFFGPGTRLTVL.

The CDR3 region has the DNA TGTGCCAGCAGTTCGTCGACCTACGAGCAGTACTTC. Residues: CASSSSTYEQYF. The rearrangement joins TRBV12-3 or TRBV12-4 to TRBJ2-7; D call uncertain. The CDR3 length is 12 residues. Deletions cut 4 bases from V and 2 bases from J, with 6 bases between.

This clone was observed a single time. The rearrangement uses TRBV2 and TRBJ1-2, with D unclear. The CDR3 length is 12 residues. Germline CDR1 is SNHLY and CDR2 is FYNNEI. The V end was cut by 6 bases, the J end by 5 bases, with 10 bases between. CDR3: CASSNEGYGYTF. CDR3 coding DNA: TGTGCCAGCAGCAATGAAGGGTATGGCTACACCTTC.

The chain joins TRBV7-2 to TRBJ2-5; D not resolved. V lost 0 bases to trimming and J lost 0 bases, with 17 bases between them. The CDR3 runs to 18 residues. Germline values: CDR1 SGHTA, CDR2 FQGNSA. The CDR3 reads CASSLARLNPKYQETQYF. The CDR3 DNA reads TGTGCCAGCAGCTTAGCGCGTCTCAATCCTAAGTACCAAGAGACCCAGTACTTC.

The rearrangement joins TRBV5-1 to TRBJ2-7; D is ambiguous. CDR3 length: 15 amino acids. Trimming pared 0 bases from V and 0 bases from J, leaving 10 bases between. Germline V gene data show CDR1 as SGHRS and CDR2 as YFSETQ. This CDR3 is CASSLEFGFSYEQYF. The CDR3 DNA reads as TGCGCCAGCAGCTTGGAGTTTGGGTTCTCCTACGAGCAGTACTTC.

The CDR3 coding sequence is TGTGCCAGCTCACCACCGGGACAGAGTTTGGCTTTCTTT. It translates to CASSPPGQSLAFF. The chain links TRBV18 to TRBJ1-1; TRBD1 agrees at 7 bases. Trimming took 0 bases from V and 11 from J; bases not matched to a gene: 6. This CDR3 has 13 residues. The germline gives CDR1 KGHSH, CDR2 LQKENI.

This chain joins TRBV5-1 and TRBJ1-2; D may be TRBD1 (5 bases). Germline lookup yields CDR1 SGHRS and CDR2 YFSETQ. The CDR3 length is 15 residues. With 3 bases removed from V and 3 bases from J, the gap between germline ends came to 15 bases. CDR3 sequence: CASSSHPRADYGYTF. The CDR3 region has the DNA TGCGCCAGCAGCTCACACCCCAGGGCAGACTATGGCTACACCTTC.

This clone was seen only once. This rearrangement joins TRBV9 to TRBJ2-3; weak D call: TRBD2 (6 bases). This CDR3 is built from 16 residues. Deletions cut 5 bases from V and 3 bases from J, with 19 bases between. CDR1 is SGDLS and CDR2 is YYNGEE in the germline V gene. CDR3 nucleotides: TGTGCCAGCAGTGGCGGGGACCCCGTTGGGACAGATACGCAGTATTTT. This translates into CASSGGDPVGTDTQYF.

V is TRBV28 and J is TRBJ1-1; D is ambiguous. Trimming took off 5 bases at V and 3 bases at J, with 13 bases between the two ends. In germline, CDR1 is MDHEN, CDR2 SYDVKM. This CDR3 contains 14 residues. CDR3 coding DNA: TGTGCCAGCAGTAAGATAAGGGTTCACACTGAAGCTTTCTTT. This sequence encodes CASSKIRVHTEAFF. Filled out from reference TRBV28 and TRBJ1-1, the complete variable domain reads DVKVTQSSRYLVKRTGEKVFLECVQDMDHENMFWYRQDPGLGLRLIYFSYDVKMKEKGDIPEGYSVSREKKERFSLILESASTNQTSMYLCASSKIRVHTEAFFGQGTRLTVV.

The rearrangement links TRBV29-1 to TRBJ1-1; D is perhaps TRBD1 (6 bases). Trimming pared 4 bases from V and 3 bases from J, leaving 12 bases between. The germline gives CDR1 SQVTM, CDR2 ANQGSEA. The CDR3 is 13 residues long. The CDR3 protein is CSVAGVGDTEAFF. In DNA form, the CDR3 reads TGCAGCGTTGCAGGGGTTGGGGACACTGAAGCTTTCTTT. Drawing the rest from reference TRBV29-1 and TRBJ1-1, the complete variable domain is SAVISQKPSRDICQRGTSLTIQCQVDSQVTMMFWYRQQPGQSLTLIATANQGSEATYESGFVIDKFPISRPNLTFSTLTVSNMSPEDSSIYLCSVAGVGDTEAFFGQGTRLTVV.

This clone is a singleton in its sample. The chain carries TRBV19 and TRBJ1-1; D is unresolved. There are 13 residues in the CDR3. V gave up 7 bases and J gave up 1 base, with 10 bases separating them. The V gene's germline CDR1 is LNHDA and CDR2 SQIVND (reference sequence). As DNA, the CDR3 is TGTGCCAGTACGCCACAGAAGAACACTGAAGCTTTCTTT. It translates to CASTPQKNTEAFF.

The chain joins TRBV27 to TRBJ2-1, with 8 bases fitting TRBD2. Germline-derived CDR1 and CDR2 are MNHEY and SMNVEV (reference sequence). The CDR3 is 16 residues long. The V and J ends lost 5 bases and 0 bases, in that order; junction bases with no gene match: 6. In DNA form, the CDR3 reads TGTGCCAGCAGTCCAATAGCGGGGAGCTCCTACAATGAGCAGTTCTTC. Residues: CASSPIAGSSYNEQFF.

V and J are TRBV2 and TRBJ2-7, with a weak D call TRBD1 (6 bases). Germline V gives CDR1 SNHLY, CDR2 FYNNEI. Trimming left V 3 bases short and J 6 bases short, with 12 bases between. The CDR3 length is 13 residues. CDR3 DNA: TGTGCCAGCAGTGAGGACAGACAGAGCGAGCAGTACTTC. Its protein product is CASSEDRQSEQYF. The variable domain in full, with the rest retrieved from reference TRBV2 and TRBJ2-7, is EPEVTQTPSHQVTQMGQEVILRCVPISNHLYFYWYRQILGQKVEFLVSFYNNEISEKSEIFDDQFSVERPDGSNFTLKIRSTKLEDSAMYFCASSEDRQSEQYFGPGTRLTVT.

The CDR3 nucleotides read TGTGCCAGCGGGATACAGGGGGCACTGTTTTTT. This encodes CASGIQGALFF. V and J are TRBV28 and TRBJ1-4; 9 nucleotides agree with TRBD1. V trimming: 8 bases; J trimming: 13 bases; junction bases outside the gene matches: 5. Germline V gives CDR1 MDHEN, CDR2 SYDVKM. The CDR3 spans 11 residues.

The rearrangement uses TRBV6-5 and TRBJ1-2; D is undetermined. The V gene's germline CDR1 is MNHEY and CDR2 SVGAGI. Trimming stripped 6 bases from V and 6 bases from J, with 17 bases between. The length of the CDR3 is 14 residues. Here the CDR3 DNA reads TGTGCCAGCAGGCCCACGGGTGAGGCTGATGGCTACACCTTC. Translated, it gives CASRPTGEADGYTF.

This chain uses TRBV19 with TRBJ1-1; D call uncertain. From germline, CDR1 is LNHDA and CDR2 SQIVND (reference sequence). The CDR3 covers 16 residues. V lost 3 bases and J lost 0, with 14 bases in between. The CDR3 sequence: CASSIDDTNMNTEAFF. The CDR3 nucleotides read TGTGCCAGTAGTATCGATGACACGAACATGAACACTGAAGCTTTCTTT.

CDR3 sequence (DNA): TGTGCCAGTGGAGGGGGAAGTGAATACAATGAGCAGTTCTTC. This translates into CASGGGSEYNEQFF. The chain uses TRBV19 and TRBJ2-1; the D call may be TRBD1 or TRBD2 (6 bases each). Germline V gene data show CDR1 as LNHDA and CDR2 as SQIVND (reference sequence). The CDR3 runs 14 residues. Between the trimmed V and J ends, which lost 8 bases and 4 bases, there was a span of 15 bases.

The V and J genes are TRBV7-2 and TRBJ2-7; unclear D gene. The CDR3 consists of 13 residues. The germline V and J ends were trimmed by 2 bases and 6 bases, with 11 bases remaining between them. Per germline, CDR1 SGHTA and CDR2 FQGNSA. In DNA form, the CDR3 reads TGTGCCAGCAGCTTACCTCAGGCCGGCGAGCAGTACTTC. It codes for CASSLPQAGEQYF.

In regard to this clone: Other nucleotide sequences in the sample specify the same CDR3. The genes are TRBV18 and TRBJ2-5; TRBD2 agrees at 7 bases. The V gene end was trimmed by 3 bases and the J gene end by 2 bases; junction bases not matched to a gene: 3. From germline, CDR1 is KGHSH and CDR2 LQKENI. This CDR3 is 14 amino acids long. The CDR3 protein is CASSPQRGQETQYF. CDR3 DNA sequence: TGTGCCAGCTCACCCCAGCGGGGACAAGAGACCCAGTACTTC.

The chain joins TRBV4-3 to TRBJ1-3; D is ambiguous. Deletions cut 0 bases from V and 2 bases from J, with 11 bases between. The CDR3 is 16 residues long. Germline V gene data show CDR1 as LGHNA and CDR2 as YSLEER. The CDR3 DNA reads TGCGCCAGCAGCCAAGATAAACCCACTGCTGGAAACACCATATATTTT. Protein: CASSQDKPTAGNTIYF.

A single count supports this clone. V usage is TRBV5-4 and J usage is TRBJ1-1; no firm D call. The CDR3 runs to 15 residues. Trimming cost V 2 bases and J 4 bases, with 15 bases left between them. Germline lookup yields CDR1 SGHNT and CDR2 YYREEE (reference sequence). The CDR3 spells CASSFRRPTSTEAFF. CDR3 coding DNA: TGTGCCAGCAGCTTCCGACGGCCGACGAGCACTGAAGCTTTCTTT.